The 26 T cell receptor beta chains given below trace back to one sample, sequenced in a study of post-analysis software for immune sequencing data. The study, taken as a whole, reports: Roughly 5 TRBV segments (TRBV5-6, TRBV5-1 and TRBV20-1 among them) occurred more frequently in patients than in controls.

Their antigens remain unidentified. Prepared TCR beta cDNA libraries contained unique molecular identifiers. MiXCR, applied by TCRdb to the PCR reads, yields one record per CDR3 protein. Here the sample spans hundreds of thousands of distinct CDR3 sequences, 44% being singletons. Sequencing was performed on blood. The source of these receptors is a girl aged 10 to 17 with multiple sclerosis.

This clonotype has just a few counts. The V and J genes are TRBV12-3 or TRBV12-4 and TRBJ1-2, with 8 bases lining up with TRBD1. V trimming: 1 base; J trimming: 3 bases; junction bases outside the gene matches: 1. CDR3 length equals 14 residues. CDR3 amino acids: CASSLVQGDYGYTF. The CDR3, as DNA: TGTGCCAGCAGTTTAGTACAGGGGGACTATGGCTACACCTTC.

The CDR3 sequence is CAISEGTGLAGYNEQFF. Here the CDR3 DNA reads TGTGCCATCAGTGAAGGTACGGGGCTAGCGGGTTACAATGAGCAGTTCTTC. The chain carries TRBV10-3 and TRBJ2-1, with TRBD2 matching over 8 bases. This CDR3 is 17 amino acids long. The V gene end was trimmed by 3 bases and the J gene end by 4 bases; junction bases not matched to a gene: 11. The germline V gene has CDR1 ENHRY and CDR2 SYGVKD.

The CDR3 here is CATSDPREVSYNEQFF. As DNA, the CDR3 is TGTGCCACCAGTGATCCCCGGGAAGTATCCTACAATGAGCAGTTCTTC. This chain joins TRBV24-1 and TRBJ2-1; maybe TRBD2 (5 bases). The CDR3 covers 16 residues. V lost 3 bases and J 1 base, leaving 12 bases between the germline ends. Looked up from germline, CDR1 is KGHDR and CDR2 is SFDVKD.

This clonotype was detected a few times. The gene calls are TRBV12-3 or TRBV12-4 and TRBJ2-5; 14 bases are a match to TRBD2. Trimming at V came to 8 bases and at J to 2 bases, leaving 1 base not matched to a gene. This CDR3 region has 14 residues. This CDR3 is CASGLAGGQETQYF. The CDR3 coding sequence is TGTGCCAGCGGACTAGCGGGGGGACAAGAGACCCAGTACTTC.

This clonotype occurred a few times. The rearrangement links TRBV12-3 or TRBV12-4 to TRBJ1-1, with D possibly matching TRBD1 (5 bases). V lost 6 bases and J 0 bases, leaving 17 bases between the germline ends. CDR3 length: 16 residues. The CDR3 nucleotides read TGTGCCAGCAGGTTGTGGCCCGGGACTCTGAACACTGAAGCTTTCTTT. Amino acid sequence: CASRLWPGTLNTEAFF.

The genes are TRBV6-5 and TRBJ2-1, with D possibly being TRBD2 (6 bases). CDR1 is MNHEY, CDR2 SVGAGI, per germline. CDR3 length equals 15 residues. Trimming took off 0 bases at V and 10 bases at J, with 16 bases between the two ends. CDR3 amino acids: CASSYSRGTPLEQFF. CDR3 bases: TGTGCCAGCAGTTACTCCCGCGGGACCCCTCTAGAGCAGTTCTTC.

This clonotype appeared many times. The V and J genes are TRBV9 and TRBJ2-7; maybe TRBD1 (6 bases). V lost 0 bases and J 5 bases, leaving 12 bases between the germline ends. The CDR3 has 14 residues. The V gene's germline CDR1 is SGDLS and CDR2 YYNGEE. CDR3: CASSVEGQGNEQYF. The DNA for the CDR3 is TGTGCCAGCAGCGTAGAGGGACAAGGGAACGAGCAGTACTTC.

Turning to this clonotype: The conserved final phenylalanine or tryptophan is absent from the CDR3, which likely points to a read error. V gene TRBV6-5 combines with J gene TRBJ1-2; D possibly corresponds to TRBD1 (5 bases). Germline V lookup: CDR1 MNHEY, CDR2 SVGAGI. The CDR3 consists of 15 residues. V was pared by 2 bases and J by 8 bases, with 18 bases between. The DNA of the CDR3 is TGTGCCAGCAGTTACCTGGACAAACCCCGCTACGGCTACACCATC. The encoded protein is CASSYLDKPRYGYTI.

This clonotype was counted a few times. This rearrangement joins TRBV12-3 or TRBV12-4 to TRBJ2-7; D perhaps matches TRBD1 (6 bases). This CDR3 has 14 amino acids. V lost 7 bases, J lost 4 bases, and 17 bases lay in between. The CDR3 protein is CASTKPNRAYEQYF. CDR3 DNA sequence: TGTGCCAGCACTAAACCGAACAGGGCTTACGAGCAGTACTTC.

This clonotype was counted between two and nine times. DNA of the CDR3: TGCAGCGTTGAAGTTCGCGCGGGACAACAATCCTACGAGCAGTACTTC. Its translation: CSVEVRAGQQSYEQYF. This sequence joins TRBV29-1 and TRBJ2-7, with D perhaps being TRBD1 or TRBD2 (6 bases each). Germline assignment: CDR1 SQVTM and CDR2 ANQGSEA. This CDR3 is 16 amino acids long. Trimming took off 1 base at V and 1 base at J, with 17 bases between the two ends.

This clonotype occurred a few times. The V call is TRBV6-6, the J call TRBJ2-3; TRBD2 aligns across 9 bases. The CDR3 consists of 16 residues. Trimming took 2 bases from V and 6 from J; bases not matched to a gene: 9. Germline assignment: CDR1 MNHNY and CDR2 SVGAGI (reference sequence). CDR3 sequence reads: CASSYGSSGILDTQYF. CDR3 bases: TGTGCCAGCAGTTACGGTTCTAGCGGGATATTGGATACGCAGTATTTT.

Details on this clonotype: A read error may produce the germline difference seen at one junction end. The chain is built from TRBV6-5 and TRBJ2-1; D not certain. Germline CDR1 MNHEY, CDR2 SVGAGI. This CDR3 is 15 amino acids long. CDR3 in DNA: TGCGCCAGCAGTTACCCAGGCCCTTCTGGGTTAGAGCAGTTCTTC. This sequence encodes CASSYPGPSGLEQFF.

This chain connects TRBV13 to TRBJ1-2, with a tentative D call TRBD1 (5 bases). Germline V gene sequence: CDR1 PRHDT, CDR2 FYEKMQ (reference sequence). Trimming shortened V by 5 bases and J by 4 bases, and 11 bases separated the two germline ends. The length of the CDR3 is 13 residues. The CDR3 region is CASSRDGIYGYTF. The CDR3 region has the DNA TGTGCCAGCAGCCGGGACGGAATCTATGGCTACACCTTC. Together with reference TRBV13 and TRBJ1-2, the CDR3 gives the full variable domain: AAGVIQSPRHLIKEKRETATLKCYPIPRHDTVYWYQQGPGQDPQFLISFYEKMQSDKGSIPDRFSAQQFSDYHSELNMSSLELGDSALYFCASSRDGIYGYTFGSGTRLTVV.

The V and J genes are TRBV20-1 and TRBJ2-7; the D gene is possibly TRBD1 (5 bases). From germline, CDR1 is DFQATT and CDR2 SNEGSKA (reference sequence). The CDR3 has 14 residues. Trimming removed 4 bases from V and 0 bases from J, with 13 bases in between. CDR3 DNA sequence: TGCAGTGCTACCGACAGAAGGAGCTCCTACGAGCAGTACTTC. Encoded protein: CSATDRRSSYEQYF.

This clonotype turned up a few times. The V and J genes are TRBV4-1 and TRBJ2-5, with 8 bases fitting TRBD2. Germline loops: CDR1 MGHRA, CDR2 YSYEKL. This CDR3 has 15 residues. The J segment lost 4 bases and the V segment lost 4 bases, leaving 8 bases of the junction unmatched. The CDR3 sequence: CASSLREGHRETQYF. Written as DNA, the CDR3 is TGCGCCAGCAGCCTCCGGGAGGGCCATCGAGAGACCCAGTACTTC.

Remarks on this clonotype: A read error may produce the germline difference seen at one junction end. The V gene is TRBV12-3 or TRBV12-4, the J gene TRBJ1-1, with D possibly matching TRBD1 (6 bases). The length of the CDR3 is 14 residues. In DNA, the CDR3 is TGCGCCAGCAGTTTTATGGGACAGAACACTGAAGCTTTCTTT. Protein sequence: CASSFMGQNTEAFF.

This sequence joins TRBV11-2 and TRBJ2-7, with 8 bases matching TRBD1. The V segment lost 1 base and the J segment 6 bases; nucleotides outside the gene matches: 2. CDR1 is SGHAT, CDR2 FQNNGV, per germline. The CDR3 runs to 13 residues. CDR3 amino acids: CASSLGRGPEQYF. The CDR3 bases are TGTGCCAGCAGCTTAGGCAGGGGGCCCGAGCAGTACTTC.

The chain employs TRBV9 and TRBJ2-3; tentatively, D is TRBD2 (5 bases). This CDR3 is built from 16 residues. V dropped 0 bases and J dropped 2 bases, with 13 bases sitting between them. Germline V gene data show CDR1 as SGDLS and CDR2 as YYNGEE. CDR3 in amino acids: CASSVDNGITTDTQYF. CDR3 coding DNA: TGTGCCAGCAGCGTAGATAACGGGATCACCACAGATACGCAGTATTTT.

The V gene is TRBV24-1, the J gene TRBJ2-2; D is undetermined. V lost 5 bases and J lost 9, with 12 bases in between. The CDR3 loop spans 13 amino acids. Germline V CDR1 and CDR2: KGHDR, SFDVKD. CDR3 sequence reads: CATSARVARELFF. In DNA, the CDR3 is TGTGCCACCAGTGCCCGTGTGGCCAGGGAGCTGTTTTTT.

This clonotype was seen more than once but under ten times. V is TRBV6-5 and J is TRBJ2-3; D gene uncertain. CDR1 is MNHEY and CDR2 is SVGAGI in the germline V gene. The V and J ends lost 5 bases and 4 bases respectively, with 7 bases between them. The CDR3 totals 12 residues. The CDR3 DNA is TGTGCCAGCAGTAAACGGGCAGATACGCAGTATTTT. The encoded protein is CASSKRADTQYF.

This rearrangement joins TRBV30 to TRBJ1-2; 7 nucleotides agree with TRBD1. Germline CDR1 and CDR2: GTSNPN and SVGIG (reference sequence). CDR3 size: 15 residues. The V gene end was trimmed by 2 bases and the J gene end by 0 bases; junction bases not matched to a gene: 6. CDR3 sequence (DNA): TGTGCCTGGAGTCCCGGGCAGGGGGCTAACTATGGCTACACCTTC. Translated: CAWSPGQGANYGYTF.

The genes are TRBV6-2 or TRBV6-3 and TRBJ2-6, with unresolved D. From germline, CDR1 is MNHEY and CDR2 SVGEGT. This CDR3 is built from 17 residues. V was shortened by 5 bases and J by 1 base, with 15 bases between the two germline ends. CDR3: CASSLRRLKSGANVLTF. CDR3 DNA sequence: TGTGCCAGCAGTCTTCGGAGACTGAAATCTGGGGCCAACGTCCTGACTTTC.

This clonotype was counted only a few times. The genes are TRBV30 and TRBJ1-2, with a weak D call TRBD1 (5 bases). Germline loops: CDR1 GTSNPN, CDR2 SVGIG (reference sequence). V dropped 2 bases and J dropped 6 bases, with 7 bases sitting between them. The CDR3 extends over 11 amino acids. CDR3 sequence reads: CAWSQGHGYTF. The CDR3, as DNA: TGTGCCTGGAGTCAGGGCCATGGCTACACCTTC.

The rearrangement joins TRBV6-6 to TRBJ2-7, with D uncertain. This CDR3 is 12 amino acids long. Germline loops: CDR1 MNHNY, CDR2 SVGAGI (reference sequence). V lost 2 bases and J lost 6, with 8 bases in between. The CDR3 spells CASSYPQLEQYF. The CDR3 DNA reads TGTGCCAGCAGTTACCCACAGCTCGAGCAGTACTTC.

A single count supports this clonotype. The chain links TRBV5-1 to TRBJ1-1; D is ambiguous. V lost 0 bases, J lost 4 bases, and 13 bases lay in between. This CDR3 is built from 15 residues. Germline values: CDR1 SGHRS, CDR2 YFSETQ. The CDR3 loop reads CASSLAMGWGTEAFF. Here the CDR3 DNA reads TGCGCCAGCAGCTTGGCTATGGGCTGGGGCACTGAAGCTTTCTTT.

The J gene is TRBJ1-1, the V gene TRBV5-1, with 8 bases lining up with TRBD1. The CDR3 totals 14 residues. Germline-derived CDR1 and CDR2 are SGHRS and YFSETQ. J lost 11 bases, V lost 0 bases, and 9 bases had no gene match. CDR3 sequence reads: CASSLGGTGQSAFF. The CDR3 bases are TGCGCCAGCAGCTTGGGAGGGACAGGCCAATCGGCTTTCTTT.